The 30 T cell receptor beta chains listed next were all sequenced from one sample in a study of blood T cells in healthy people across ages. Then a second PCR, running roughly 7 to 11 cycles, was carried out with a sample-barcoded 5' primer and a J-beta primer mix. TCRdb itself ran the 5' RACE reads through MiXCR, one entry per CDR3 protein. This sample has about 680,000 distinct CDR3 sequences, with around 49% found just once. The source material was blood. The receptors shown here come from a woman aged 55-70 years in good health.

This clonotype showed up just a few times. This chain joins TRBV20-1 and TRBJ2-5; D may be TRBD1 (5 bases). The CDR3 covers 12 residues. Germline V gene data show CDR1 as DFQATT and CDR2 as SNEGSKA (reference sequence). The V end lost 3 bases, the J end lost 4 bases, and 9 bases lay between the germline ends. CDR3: CSASQQGETQYF. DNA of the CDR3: TGCAGTGCTAGCCAGCAGGGAGAGACCCAGTACTTC.

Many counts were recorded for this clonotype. DNA of the CDR3: TGCGCCAGCAGTAACCGGGACAGCTCAAACTACGAGCAGTACTTC. Translation: CASSNRDSSNYEQYF. The chain is built from TRBV5-1 and TRBJ2-7; 7 bases agree with TRBD1. This CDR3 comprises 15 residues. Looked up from germline, CDR1 is SGHRS and CDR2 is YFSETQ. V dropped 5 bases and J dropped 3; count of bases not matched to a gene: 11.

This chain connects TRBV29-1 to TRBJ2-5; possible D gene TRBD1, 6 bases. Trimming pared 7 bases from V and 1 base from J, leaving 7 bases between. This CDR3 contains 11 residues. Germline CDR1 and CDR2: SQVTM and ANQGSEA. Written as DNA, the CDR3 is TGCAGCGGGGACACCCAAGAGACCCAGTACTTC. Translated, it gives CSGDTQETQYF.

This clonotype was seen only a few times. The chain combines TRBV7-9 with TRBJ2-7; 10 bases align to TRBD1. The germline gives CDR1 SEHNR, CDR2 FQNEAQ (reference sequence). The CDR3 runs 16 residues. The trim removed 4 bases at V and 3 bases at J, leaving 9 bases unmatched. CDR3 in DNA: TGTGCCAGCAGCTCCTGGTTCGGACAGGGGGACTACGAGCAGTACTTC. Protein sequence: CASSSWFGQGDYEQYF.

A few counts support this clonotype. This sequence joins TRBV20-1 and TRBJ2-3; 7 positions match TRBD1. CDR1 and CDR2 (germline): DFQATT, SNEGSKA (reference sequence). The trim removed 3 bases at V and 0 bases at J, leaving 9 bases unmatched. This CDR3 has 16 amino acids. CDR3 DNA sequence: TGCAGTGCTAGCCCCATTCCGGGACAGAGCACAGATACGCAGTATTTT. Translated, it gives CSASPIPGQSTDTQYF.

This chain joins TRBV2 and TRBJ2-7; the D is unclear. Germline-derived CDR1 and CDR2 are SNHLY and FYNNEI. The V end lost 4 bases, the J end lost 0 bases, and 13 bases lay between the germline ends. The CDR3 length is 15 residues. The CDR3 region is CASSGVARSSYEQYF. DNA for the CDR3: TGTGCCAGCAGTGGGGTCGCGAGGAGCTCCTACGAGCAGTACTTC.

The CDR3 DNA reads as TGTGCCAGCAGCCCCACGTCTTTGTCAACCTACGAGCAGTACTTC. The encoded protein is CASSPTSLSTYEQYF. The chain joins TRBV7-2 to TRBJ2-7; no firm D call. V lost 5 bases, J lost 2 bases, and 16 bases lay in between. The CDR3 sequence is 15 residues long. In germline, CDR1 is SGHTA, CDR2 FQGNSA. Full variable domain (outside the CDR3, taken from reference TRBV7-2 and TRBJ2-7): GAGVSQSPSNKVTEKGKDVELRCDPISGHTALYWYRQSLGQGLEFLIYFQGNSAPDKSGLPSDRFSAERTGGSVSTLTIQRTQQEDSAVYLCASSPTSLSTYEQYFGPGTRLTVT.

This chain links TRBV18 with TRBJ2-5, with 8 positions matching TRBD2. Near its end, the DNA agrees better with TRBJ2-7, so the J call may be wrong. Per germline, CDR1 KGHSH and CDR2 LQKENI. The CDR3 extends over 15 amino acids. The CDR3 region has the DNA TGTGCCAGCTCACCAAACGCGGGAGGACTCAACGAGCAGTACTTC. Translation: CASSPNAGGLNEQYF.

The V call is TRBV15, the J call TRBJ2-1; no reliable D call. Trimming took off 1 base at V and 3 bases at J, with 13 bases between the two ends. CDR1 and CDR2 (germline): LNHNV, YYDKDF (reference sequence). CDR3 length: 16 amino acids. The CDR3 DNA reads TGTGCCACCAGCAGAGTCGCTAGGCTGGTCTACAATGAGCAGTTCTTC. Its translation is CATSRVARLVYNEQFF.

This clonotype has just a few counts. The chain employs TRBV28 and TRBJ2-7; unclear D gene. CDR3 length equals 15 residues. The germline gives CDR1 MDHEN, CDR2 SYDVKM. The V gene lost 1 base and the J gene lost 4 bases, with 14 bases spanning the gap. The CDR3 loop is CASSLSATSNYEQYF. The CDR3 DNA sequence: TGTGCCAGCAGTTTATCAGCGACCAGTAATTACGAGCAGTACTTC.

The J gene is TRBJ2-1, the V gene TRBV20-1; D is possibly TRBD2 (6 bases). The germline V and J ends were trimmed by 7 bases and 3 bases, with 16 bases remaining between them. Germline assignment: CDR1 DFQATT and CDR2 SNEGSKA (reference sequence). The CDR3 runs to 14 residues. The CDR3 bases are TGCAGTGTCAACCGGGACTCCTACTACAATGAGCAGTTCTTC. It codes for CSVNRDSYYNEQFF.

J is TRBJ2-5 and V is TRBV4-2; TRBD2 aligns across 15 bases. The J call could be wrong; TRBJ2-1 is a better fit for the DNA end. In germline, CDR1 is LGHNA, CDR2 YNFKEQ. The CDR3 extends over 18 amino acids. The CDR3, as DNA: TGTGCCAGCAGCCAAGGGGGACTAGCGGGAGGAGCCCAAGAGACCCAGTTCTTC. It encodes CASSQGGLAGGAQETQFF.

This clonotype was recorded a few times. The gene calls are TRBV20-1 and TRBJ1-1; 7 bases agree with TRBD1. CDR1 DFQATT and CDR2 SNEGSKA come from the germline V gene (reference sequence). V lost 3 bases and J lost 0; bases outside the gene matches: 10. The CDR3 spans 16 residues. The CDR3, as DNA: TGCAGTGCTAGGGGAACCCCGACAGGGATGAACACTGAAGCTTTCTTT. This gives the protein CSARGTPTGMNTEAFF.

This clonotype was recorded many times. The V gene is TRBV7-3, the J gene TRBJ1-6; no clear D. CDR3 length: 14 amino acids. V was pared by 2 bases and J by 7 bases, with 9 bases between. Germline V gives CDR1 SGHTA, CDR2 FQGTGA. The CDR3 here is CASSLLGWNSPLHF. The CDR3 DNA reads TGTGCCAGCAGCTTATTGGGGTGGAATTCACCCCTCCACTTT.

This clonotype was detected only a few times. Here the CDR3 DNA reads TGTGCCAGCAGTTTAGGTTCATTTGACACAGATACGCAGTATTTT. It encodes CASSLGSFDTDTQYF. The rearrangement joins TRBV12-3 or TRBV12-4 to TRBJ2-3; D is uncertain. The V end lost 1 base, the J end lost 2 bases, and 10 bases lay between the germline ends. This CDR3 comprises 15 residues.

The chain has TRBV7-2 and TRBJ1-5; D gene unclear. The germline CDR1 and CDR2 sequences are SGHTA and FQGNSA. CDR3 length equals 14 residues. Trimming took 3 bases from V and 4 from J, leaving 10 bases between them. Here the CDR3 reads CASSFQSGNQPQHF. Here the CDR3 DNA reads TGTGCCAGCAGCTTCCAATCTGGAAATCAGCCCCAGCATTTT.

The DNA for the CDR3 is TGTGCCAGCAGTCCCGGGACAGGGGATGGCAATGAGCAGTTCTTC. Translating gives CASSPGTGDGNEQFF. The V and J genes are TRBV25-1 and TRBJ2-1; TRBD1 agrees at 10 bases. CDR1 and CDR2 (germline): MGHDK, SYGVNS. The V and J ends lost 5 bases and 6 bases, in that order; junction bases with no gene match: 7. This CDR3 is built from 15 residues.

CDR3: CASSLVGGFEEKLFF. In nucleotides, the CDR3 is TGTGCCAGCAGCTTGGTAGGTGGTTTTGAAGAAAAACTGTTTTTT. The chain joins TRBV5-5 to TRBJ1-4; D unresolved. The CDR3 has 15 amino acids. CDR1 SGHKS and CDR2 YYEKEE come from the germline V gene (reference sequence). Trimming took 0 bases from V and 8 from J, leaving 14 bases between them.

CDR3 amino acids: CASSSPQGGDTQYF. CDR3 in DNA: TGTGCCAGCAGCTCTCCCCAGGGGGGAGATACGCAGTATTTT. The rearrangement joins TRBV7-3 to TRBJ2-3, with D possibly matching TRBD1 (7 bases). The ends were cut back, 4 bases at V and 5 bases at J, with 13 bases in the middle. The CDR3 length is 14 residues. The germline CDR1 and CDR2 sequences are SGHTA and FQGTGA.

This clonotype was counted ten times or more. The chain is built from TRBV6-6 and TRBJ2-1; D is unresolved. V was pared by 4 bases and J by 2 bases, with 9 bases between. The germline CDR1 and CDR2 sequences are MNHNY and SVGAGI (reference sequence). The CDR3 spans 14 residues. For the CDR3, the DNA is TGTGCCAGCAGTTCGAGAGAAGCCTACAATGAGCAGTTCTTC. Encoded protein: CASSSREAYNEQFF.

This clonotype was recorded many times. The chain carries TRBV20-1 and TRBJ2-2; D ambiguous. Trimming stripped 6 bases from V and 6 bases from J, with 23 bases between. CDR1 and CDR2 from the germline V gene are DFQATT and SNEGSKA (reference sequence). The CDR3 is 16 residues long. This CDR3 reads CSAPPNGRLSAGELFF. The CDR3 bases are TGCAGTGCCCCACCAAACGGGCGGCTATCGGCCGGGGAGCTGTTTTTT.

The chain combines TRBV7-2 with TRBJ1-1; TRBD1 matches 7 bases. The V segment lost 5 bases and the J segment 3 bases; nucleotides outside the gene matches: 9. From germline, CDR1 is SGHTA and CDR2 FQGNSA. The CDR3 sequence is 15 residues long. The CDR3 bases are TGTGCCAGCAGCCCGACAGGGCCAGGGGACACTGAAGCTTTCTTT. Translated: CASSPTGPGDTEAFF.

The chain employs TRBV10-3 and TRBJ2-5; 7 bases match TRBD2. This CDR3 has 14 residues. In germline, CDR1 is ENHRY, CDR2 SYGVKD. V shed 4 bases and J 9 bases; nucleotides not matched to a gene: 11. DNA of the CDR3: TGTGCCATCAGTGCCCGCGGGAGTGACGAGGCCCAGTACTTC. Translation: CAISARGSDEAQYF.

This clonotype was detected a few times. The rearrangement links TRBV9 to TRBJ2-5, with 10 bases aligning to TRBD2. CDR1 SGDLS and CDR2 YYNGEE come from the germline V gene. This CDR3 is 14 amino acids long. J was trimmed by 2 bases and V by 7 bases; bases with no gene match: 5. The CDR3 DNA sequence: TGTGCCAGCGCGAGCGGGAGGGGGCAAGAGACCCAGTACTTC. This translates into CASASGRGQETQYF.

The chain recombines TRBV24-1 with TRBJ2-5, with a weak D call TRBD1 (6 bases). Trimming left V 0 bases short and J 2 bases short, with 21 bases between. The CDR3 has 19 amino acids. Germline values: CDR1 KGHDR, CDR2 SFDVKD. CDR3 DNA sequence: TGTGCCACCAGTGATTTGCCAGATGGACCAGGCCAGGGGCAAGAGACCCAGTACTTC. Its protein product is CATSDLPDGPGQGQETQYF.

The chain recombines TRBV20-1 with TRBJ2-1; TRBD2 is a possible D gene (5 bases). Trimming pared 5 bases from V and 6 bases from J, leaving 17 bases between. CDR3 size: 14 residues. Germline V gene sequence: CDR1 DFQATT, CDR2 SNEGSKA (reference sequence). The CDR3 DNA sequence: TGCAGTGCTCCCCGGGAAGGGTTGTTCAATGAGCAGTTCTTC. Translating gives CSAPREGLFNEQFF.

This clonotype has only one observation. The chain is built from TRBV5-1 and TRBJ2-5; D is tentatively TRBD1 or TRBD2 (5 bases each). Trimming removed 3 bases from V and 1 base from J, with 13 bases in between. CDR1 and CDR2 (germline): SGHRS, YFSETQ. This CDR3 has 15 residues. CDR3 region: CASSWVPGTQETQYF. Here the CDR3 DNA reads TGCGCCAGCAGCTGGGTCCCGGGGACCCAAGAGACCCAGTACTTC.

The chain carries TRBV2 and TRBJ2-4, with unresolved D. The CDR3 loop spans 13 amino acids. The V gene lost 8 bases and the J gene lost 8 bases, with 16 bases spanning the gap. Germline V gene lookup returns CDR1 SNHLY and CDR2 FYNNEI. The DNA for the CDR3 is TGTGCCAGCTTGCGATTGATAAGAGACATTCAGTACTTC. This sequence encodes CASLRLIRDIQYF.

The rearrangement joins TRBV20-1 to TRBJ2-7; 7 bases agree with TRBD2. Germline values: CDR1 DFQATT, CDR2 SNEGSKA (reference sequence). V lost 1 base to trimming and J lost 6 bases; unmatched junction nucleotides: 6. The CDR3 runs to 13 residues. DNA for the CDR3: TGCAGTGCTAGAGGGACTAGTTATTCCGAGCAGTACTTC. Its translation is CSARGTSYSEQYF.

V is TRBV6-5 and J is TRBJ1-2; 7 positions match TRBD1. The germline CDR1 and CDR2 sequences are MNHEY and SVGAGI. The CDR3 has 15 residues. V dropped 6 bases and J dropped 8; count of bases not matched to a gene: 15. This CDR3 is CASSKPTGRGAGYTF. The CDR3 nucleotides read TGTGCCAGCAGCAAACCGACAGGGCGTGGCGCCGGCTACACCTTC.